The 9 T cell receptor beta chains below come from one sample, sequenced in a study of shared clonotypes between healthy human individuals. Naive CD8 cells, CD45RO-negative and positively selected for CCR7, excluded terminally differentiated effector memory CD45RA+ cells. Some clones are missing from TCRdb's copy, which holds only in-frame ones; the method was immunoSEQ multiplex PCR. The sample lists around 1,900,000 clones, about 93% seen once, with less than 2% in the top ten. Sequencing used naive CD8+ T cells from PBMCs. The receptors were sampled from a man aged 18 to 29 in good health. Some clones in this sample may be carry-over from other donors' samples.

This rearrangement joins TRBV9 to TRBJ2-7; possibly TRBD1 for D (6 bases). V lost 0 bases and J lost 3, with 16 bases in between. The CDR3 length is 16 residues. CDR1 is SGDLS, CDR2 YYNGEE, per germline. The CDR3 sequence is CASSVESQGKDYEQYF. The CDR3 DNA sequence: TGTGCCAGCAGCGTAGAGTCTCAGGGGAAGGACTACGAGCAGTACTTC.

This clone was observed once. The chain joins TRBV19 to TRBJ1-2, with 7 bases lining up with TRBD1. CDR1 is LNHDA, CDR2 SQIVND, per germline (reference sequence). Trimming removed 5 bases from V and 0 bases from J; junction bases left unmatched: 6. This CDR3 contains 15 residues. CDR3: CASSGRGRTNYGYTF. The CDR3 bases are TGTGCCAGTAGTGGGAGGGGGCGGACTAACTATGGCTACACCTTC.

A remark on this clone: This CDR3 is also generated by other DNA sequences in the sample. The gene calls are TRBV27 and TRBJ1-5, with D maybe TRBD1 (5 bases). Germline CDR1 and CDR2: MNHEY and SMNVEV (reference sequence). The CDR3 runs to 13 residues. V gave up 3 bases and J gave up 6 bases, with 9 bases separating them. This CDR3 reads CASSFWGGQPQHF. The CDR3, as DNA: TGTGCCAGCAGTTTCTGGGGCGGTCAGCCCCAGCATTTT.

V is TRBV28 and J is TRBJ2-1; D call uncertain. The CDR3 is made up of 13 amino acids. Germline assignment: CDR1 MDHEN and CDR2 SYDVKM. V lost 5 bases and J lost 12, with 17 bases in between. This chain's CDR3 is CASSLSASAWQFF. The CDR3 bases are TGTGCCAGCAGTCTCTCGGCTAGTGCTTGGCAGTTCTTC.

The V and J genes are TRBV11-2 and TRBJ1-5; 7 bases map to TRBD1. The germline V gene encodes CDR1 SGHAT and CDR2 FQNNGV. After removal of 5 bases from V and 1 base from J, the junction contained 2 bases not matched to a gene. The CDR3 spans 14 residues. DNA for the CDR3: TGTGCCAGCAGCCCGACAGGGAGCAATCAGCCCCAGCATTTT. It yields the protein CASSPTGSNQPQHF.

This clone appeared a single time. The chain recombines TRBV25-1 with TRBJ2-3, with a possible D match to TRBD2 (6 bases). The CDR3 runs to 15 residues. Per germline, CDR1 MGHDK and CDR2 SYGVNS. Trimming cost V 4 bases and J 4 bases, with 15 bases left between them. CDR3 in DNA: TGTGCCAGCAGTGTGAGCGGGTTAAACCCAGATACGCAGTATTTT. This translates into CASSVSGLNPDTQYF.

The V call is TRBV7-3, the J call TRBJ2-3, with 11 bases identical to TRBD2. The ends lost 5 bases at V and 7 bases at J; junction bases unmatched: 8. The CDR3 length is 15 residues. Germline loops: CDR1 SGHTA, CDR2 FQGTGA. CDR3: CASSPTSGEWYTQYF. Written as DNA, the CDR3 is TGTGCCAGCAGCCCGACTAGCGGGGAGTGGTATACGCAGTATTTT.

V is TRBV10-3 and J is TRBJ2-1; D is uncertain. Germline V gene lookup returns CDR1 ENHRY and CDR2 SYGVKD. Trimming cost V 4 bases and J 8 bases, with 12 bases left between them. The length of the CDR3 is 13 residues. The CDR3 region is CAISGVLADEQFF. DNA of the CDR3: TGTGCCATCAGTGGAGTACTGGCGGATGAGCAGTTCTTC.

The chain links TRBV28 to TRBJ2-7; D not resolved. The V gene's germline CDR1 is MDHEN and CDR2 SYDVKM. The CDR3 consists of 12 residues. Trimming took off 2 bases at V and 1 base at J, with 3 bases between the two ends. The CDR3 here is CASSLQSYEQYF. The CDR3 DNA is TGTGCCAGCAGTTTACAATCCTACGAGCAGTACTTC.